These 25 T cell receptor beta chains share one sample of origin, sequenced in a study of OX40 agonist ivuxolimab in advanced cancers. The assay was immunoSEQ multiplex PCR, and TCRdb's table has in-frame clones only and misses some. This table has some 73,000 clones, approximately 90% appearing once. The sequenced sample was CD4+ or CD8+ T cells sorted from blood, obtained in a trial of the OX40 agonist ivuxolimab. Receptors were obtained from an adult with an advanced solid tumor such as melanoma, head and neck, liver or kidney cancer.

This chain connects TRBV27 to TRBJ2-1; D call uncertain. CDR3 length: 14 amino acids. V dropped 3 bases and J dropped 0 bases, with 6 bases sitting between them. Germline CDR1 MNHEY, CDR2 SMNVEV (reference sequence). CDR3 in amino acids: CASSFAGSYNEQFF. CDR3 bases: TGTGCCAGCAGTTTCGCAGGCTCCTACAATGAGCAGTTCTTC.

This clone appeared a single time. V is TRBV19 and J is TRBJ2-3, with D perhaps matching TRBD1 or TRBD2 (5 bases each). The CDR3 contains 16 residues. V lost 1 base and J 4 bases, leaving 15 bases between the germline ends. Germline V CDR1 and CDR2: LNHDA, SQIVND (reference sequence). As DNA, the CDR3 is TGTGCCAGTAGTATAGGGGCAGGGAGACGATCAGATACGCAGTATTTT. Its translation: CASSIGAGRRSDTQYF.

The J gene is TRBJ2-1, the V gene TRBV27; maybe TRBD2 (6 bases). The germline V gene encodes CDR1 MNHEY and CDR2 SMNVEV (reference sequence). V gave up 0 bases and J gave up 6 bases, with 12 bases separating them. This CDR3 comprises 15 residues. The CDR3 sequence is CASSLSRAGGNEQFF. The CDR3 nucleotides read TGTGCCAGCAGTTTATCTAGGGCCGGGGGCAATGAGCAGTTCTTC.

The chain has TRBV11-2 and TRBJ1-5, with 7 positions matching TRBD1. The CDR3 runs to 15 residues. V shed 2 bases and J 9 bases; nucleotides not matched to a gene: 10. CDR1 and CDR2 from the germline V gene are SGHAT and FQNNGV. The CDR3 nucleotides read TGTGCCAGCAGCTTAATGATAGGGGGCGCCGGGCCCCAGCATTTT. Translating gives CASSLMIGGAGPQHF.

The chain carries TRBV19 and TRBJ2-3, with D maybe TRBD2 (5 bases). This CDR3 spans 14 amino acids. The germline CDR1 and CDR2 sequences are LNHDA and SQIVND (reference sequence). The V gene lost 10 bases and the J gene lost 8 bases, with 22 bases spanning the gap. This CDR3 is CATIGWGDVGTQYF. CDR3 coding DNA: TGTGCCACCATCGGGTGGGGAGACGTTGGTACGCAGTATTTT. The variable domain in full, completed from reference TRBV19 and TRBJ2-3, reads DGGITQSPKYLFRKEGQNVTLSCEQNLNHDAMYWYRQDPGQGLRLIYYSQIVNDFQKGDIAEGYSVSREKKESFPLTVTSAQKNPTAFYLCATIGWGDVGTQYFGPGTRLTVL.

This chain connects TRBV19 to TRBJ2-6; D call uncertain. CDR1 is LNHDA, CDR2 SQIVND, per germline (reference sequence). The CDR3 loop spans 14 amino acids. V was clipped by 3 bases and J by 1 base, with 4 bases between them. CDR3 region: CASSIASGANVLTF. In DNA, the CDR3 is TGTGCCAGTAGTATCGCATCTGGGGCCAACGTCCTGACTTTC.

The V call is TRBV5-4, the J call TRBJ2-3; the match to TRBD2 covers 10 bases. The CDR3 runs 15 residues. J gave up 1 base and V 6 bases, and 5 bases lay outside the gene matches. CDR1 and CDR2 from the germline V gene are SGHNT and YYREEE (reference sequence). The CDR3 region is CASNRLAGGTDTQYF. CDR3 sequence (DNA): TGTGCCAGCAACCGACTAGCGGGCGGCACAGATACGCAGTATTTT.

In this sample, this clone turned up a few times. The chain has TRBV5-1 and TRBJ2-7, with TRBD1 matching over 9 bases. This CDR3 spans 14 amino acids. Trimming cost V 4 bases and J 3 bases; bases outside gene matches: 5. Germline V gene data show CDR1 as SGHRS and CDR2 as YFSETQ. The CDR3 coding sequence is TGCGCCAGCAGCACCCGGGACAGGGACTACGAGCAGTACTTC. Protein product: CASSTRDRDYEQYF.

The chain has TRBV5-4 and TRBJ1-2; D gene uncertain. This CDR3 contains 16 residues. Germline CDR1 is SGHNT and CDR2 is YYREEE (reference sequence). Trimming removed 3 bases from V and 0 bases from J, with 15 bases in between. CDR3 bases: TGTGCCAGCAGCTCCCCTTCTCCCGGTTCTAACTATGGCTACACCTTC. Translation: CASSSPSPGSNYGYTF. Filled out from reference TRBV5-4 and TRBJ1-2, the complete variable domain reads ETGVTQSPTHLIKTRGQQVTLRCSSQSGHNTVSWYQQALGQGPQFIFQYYREEENGRGNFPPRFSGLQFPNYSSELNVNALELDDSALYLCASSSPSPGSNYGYTFGSGTRLTVV.

The rearrangement joins TRBV27 to TRBJ2-1; D is undetermined. The CDR3 extends over 16 amino acids. Germline CDR1 and CDR2: MNHEY and SMNVEV (reference sequence). V lost 6 bases and J 5 bases, leaving 20 bases between the germline ends. The CDR3 sequence is CASSSIHLGKHNEQFF. In nucleotides, the CDR3 is TGTGCCAGCAGCTCGATACACCTGGGTAAGCACAATGAGCAGTTCTTC.

The V gene is TRBV6-5, the J gene TRBJ2-1, with TRBD2 matching 8 bases. CDR1 MNHEY and CDR2 SVGAGI come from the germline V gene. The CDR3 runs 16 residues. With 0 bases clipped from V and 7 bases from J, the junction kept 8 bases outside the gene matches. The CDR3: CASSYSSSGGKNEQFF. In DNA, the CDR3 is TGTGCCAGCAGTTACTCGAGCAGCGGGGGAAAAAATGAGCAGTTCTTC.

This chain joins TRBV4-1 and TRBJ2-5; tentatively, D is TRBD1 or TRBD2 (5 bases each). Deletions cut 3 bases from V and 11 bases from J, with 13 bases between. Germline loops: CDR1 MGHRA, CDR2 YSYEKL. The CDR3 runs 12 residues. The CDR3, as DNA: TGCGCCAGCAGCCACACCCTCAGGGAGCAGTACTTC. Translated: CASSHTLREQYF.

The rearrangement links TRBV4-2 to TRBJ1-1; D might be TRBD1 (5 bases). There are 13 residues in the CDR3. Germline CDR1 and CDR2: LGHNA and YNFKEQ. V shed 0 bases and J shed 8 bases, with 10 bases lying between them. CDR3 residues: CASSQDDRPEAFF. For the CDR3, the DNA is TGTGCCAGCAGCCAAGATGACAGACCGGAAGCTTTCTTT.

This chain uses TRBV4-2 with TRBJ2-7, with 9 bases aligning to TRBD1. The CDR3 runs to 15 residues. Germline loops: CDR1 LGHNA, CDR2 YNFKEQ. Germline trimming cut 3 bases from V and 5 bases from J; bases unmatched to any gene: 8. CDR3 amino acids: CASSQPGQGLNEQYF. In DNA form, the CDR3 reads TGTGCCAGCAGCCAGCCGGGACAGGGTCTAAACGAGCAGTACTTC.

The chain is built from TRBV6-1 and TRBJ2-3, with TRBD2 identical over 11 bases. CDR1 and CDR2 (germline): MNHNS, SASEGT. The CDR3 is 14 amino acids. The ends lost 6 bases at V and 2 bases at J; junction bases unmatched: 1. This CDR3 is CASRLAGDTDTQYF. DNA of the CDR3: TGTGCCAGCAGACTAGCGGGGGACACAGATACGCAGTATTTT.

The V gene is TRBV6-1, the J gene TRBJ2-7; no definite D call. The V and J ends lost 10 bases and 3 bases respectively, with 16 bases between them. This CDR3 has 13 amino acids. Per the germline V gene, CDR1 is MNHNS and CDR2 is SASEGT. In DNA, the CDR3 is TGTGCCACCGACCATTACTACGGCTACGAGCAGTACTTC. Its protein product is CATDHYYGYEQYF.

CDR3 loop: CSVVRDEQYF. The CDR3 nucleotides are TGCAGCGTTGTAAGAGACGAGCAGTACTTC. V is TRBV29-1 and J is TRBJ2-7; no definite D call. The CDR3 has 10 residues. The germline gives CDR1 SQVTM, CDR2 ANQGSEA. Trimming left V 4 bases short and J 5 bases short, with 6 bases between.

V and J are TRBV29-1 and TRBJ2-7, with 9 positions matching TRBD1. V gave up 1 base and J gave up 3 bases; unmatched junction bases: 4. Germline V gives CDR1 SQVTM, CDR2 ANQGSEA. The CDR3 spans 14 residues. CDR3 residues: CSVEAGTGSYEQYF. Here the CDR3 DNA reads TGCAGCGTTGAAGCGGGGACAGGGAGCTACGAGCAGTACTTC.

The V call is TRBV6-1, the J call TRBJ2-7; unclear D gene. Germline CDR1 MNHNS, CDR2 SASEGT. CDR3 size: 11 residues. V lost 2 bases to trimming and J lost 7 bases, with 6 bases between them. CDR3 residues: CASSENLEQYF. In nucleotides, the CDR3 is TGTGCCAGCAGTGAAAATCTTGAGCAGTACTTC.

This chain connects TRBV2 to TRBJ2-5, with a weak D call TRBD2 (5 bases). The germline V gene has CDR1 SNHLY and CDR2 FYNNEI. The CDR3 totals 16 residues. V was clipped by 7 bases and J by 0 bases, with 18 bases between them. The CDR3 DNA sequence: TGTGCCAGCATCTTTTTTGAGGGAAAGTACCAAGAGACCCAGTACTTC. Its protein product is CASIFFEGKYQETQYF.

The chain has TRBV18 and TRBJ2-1, with D tentatively TRBD1 or TRBD2 (5 bases each). This CDR3 has 14 amino acids. Trimming took 3 bases from V and 4 from J, leaving 10 bases between them. Germline V lookup: CDR1 KGHSH, CDR2 LQKENI. The CDR3 coding sequence is TGTGCCAGCTCACCGGGATGGGGGTACAATGAGCAGTTCTTC. This encodes CASSPGWGYNEQFF.

A note on this clone: This sample includes further DNA sequences coding for the same CDR3. The rearrangement uses TRBV29-1 and TRBJ2-2; tentatively, D is TRBD2 (5 bases). Trimming left V 3 bases short and J 1 base short, with 6 bases between. The CDR3 runs to 13 residues. Germline assignment: CDR1 SQVTM and CDR2 ANQGSEA. CDR3 residues: CSVEAGNTGELFF. Written as DNA, the CDR3 is TGCAGCGTTGAGGCGGGGAACACCGGGGAGCTGTTTTTT.

CDR3 coding DNA: TGCAGCGCTTCGGGAAGGACTAGCGGGGCCTACAATGAGCAGTTCTTC. Translation: CSASGRTSGAYNEQFF. The rearrangement joins TRBV29-1 to TRBJ2-1, with 12 nucleotides matching TRBD2. The CDR3 is made up of 16 amino acids. The trim removed 7 bases at V and 2 bases at J, leaving 9 bases unmatched. Germline V gene sequence: CDR1 SQVTM, CDR2 ANQGSEA.

This rearrangement joins TRBV27 to TRBJ2-7, with no clear D. Deletions cut 5 bases from V and 3 bases from J, with 14 bases between. Germline V lookup: CDR1 MNHEY, CDR2 SMNVEV (reference sequence). The CDR3 runs 14 residues. Here the CDR3 reads CASSRRSGFYEQYF. CDR3 sequence (DNA): TGTGCCAGCAGTCGACGATCGGGCTTCTACGAGCAGTACTTC.

The chain carries TRBV7-6 and TRBJ2-2, with TRBD2 matching over 8 bases. CDR3 length: 16 residues. CDR1 is SGHVS and CDR2 is FNYEAQ in the germline V gene. The trim removed 5 bases at V and 0 bases at J, leaving 5 bases unmatched. The DNA for the CDR3 is TGTGCCAGCAGCGCATATAGCGGGGCGAACACCGGGGAGCTGTTTTTT. Protein sequence: CASSAYSGANTGELFF. Using reference TRBV7-6 and TRBJ2-2 for the parts outside the CDR3, the full variable domain is GAGVSQSPRYKVTKRGQDVALRCDPISGHVSLYWYRQALGQGPEFLTYFNYEAQQDKSGLPNDRFSAERPEGSISTLTIQRTEQRDSAMYRCASSAYSGANTGELFFGEGSRLTVL.